This T cell receptor (beta chain) was captured in a study of identical twins. TCRdb used MiXCR to reprocess the 5' RACE reads, holding one entry per CDR3 protein. This repertoire shows approximately 700,000 distinct CDR3 sequences, 15% to 20% found once; its top ten account for around 14%. Only healthy Caucasians were enrolled as donors. The CDR3 length is 15 residues. The V gene lost 6 bases and the J gene lost 0 bases, with 13 bases spanning the gap. This sample also belongs to another study, concerning T cells expressing NK-cell markers.

The source of this sequence is a woman between 18 and 29 years old in good health. Sequences were obtained from PBMCs. V and J are TRBV12-3 or TRBV12-4 and TRBJ2-3; D is tentatively TRBD1 or TRBD2 (5 bases each). The CDR3 nucleotides are TGTGCCAGCAGACCTCACAGGACTAGCACAGATACGCAGTATTTT. It encodes CASRPHRTSTDTQYF.